Listed below are T cell receptor beta chains from one sample, sequenced in a study of CD8 T cells in ankylosing spondylitis. A single record per CDR3 protein comes from TCRdb applying MiXCR to the 5' RACE reads. The repertoire holds a few hundred thousand distinct CDR3 sequences, with roughly 10% as singletons. The specimen sequenced was blood, either unsorted or a sorted T cell fraction (not recorded which). All receptors come from a male donor with ankylosing spondylitis or in good health (not recorded which). CDR3s leave out the opening cysteine and the closing phenylalanine or tryptophan.

>TRBV28|TRBJ2-1
ASSSGTVYNEQF
>TRBV7-2|TRBJ2-7
ASSFAVGHSYEQY
>TRBV6-1|TRBJ2-2
ASSMGTGGYTGELF
>TRBV2|TRBJ1-2
ASTLGQGAYGYT
>TRBV7-3|TRBJ1-6
ASSPDRNSPLH
>TRBV11-3|TRBJ2-1
ASSLSDGVAGAGEQF
>TRBV18|TRBJ1-1
ASSPSNTEAF
>TRBV6-5|TRBJ2-7
ASSSLGMLSSYEQY
>TRBV29-1|TRBJ2-1
SVMTEGATSYNEQF
>TRBV7-3|TRBJ2-1
ASSPGAGGPYNEQF
>TRBV20-1|TRBJ2-1
SAGLGSEQF
>TRBV15|TRBJ2-1
ATSRDRLNRGEDNEQF
>TRBV3-1|TRBJ2-7
ASSQGQTSGADEQY
>TRBV20-1|TRBJ2-1
SASTDRDSYNEQF
>TRBV20-1|TRBJ1-1
SARDPGQRNTEAF
>TRBV5-1|TRBJ2-5
ASSFEVETQY
>TRBV12-3/TRBV12-4|TRBJ2-7
ASSDRWVYEQY
>TRBV6-5|TRBJ2-7
ASRTGVDEQY
>TRBV3-1|TRBJ2-5
ASSQFGLAEQETQY
>TRBV6-5|TRBJ2-7
ASSYGILQGAFYEQY
>TRBV25-1|TRBJ1-4
ASSETRDEKLF
>TRBV12-3/TRBV12-4|TRBJ2-2
ASSRSTGVTGELF
>TRBV29-1|TRBJ1-3
SVEFSGNTIY
>TRBV3-1|TRBJ1-2
ASSQGPVLYGYT
>TRBV9|TRBJ2-5
ASSASGAQQETQY
>TRBV6-5|TRBJ2-1
ASSSGGGQVGNEQF
>TRBV5-1|TRBJ2-5
ASSYEPGLAYETQY
>TRBV30|TRBJ2-3
AWMASGGARDTQY
>TRBV15|TRBJ2-2
ATPSPKNTGELF
>TRBV7-3|TRBJ1-6
ASSLRVDNSPLH